The clone carrying this T cell receptor beta chain has more than one count but fewer than ten. As yet, its antigen is unknown. This specimen comes from a study of T cell repertoires in cytomegalovirus infection. On the study more broadly: Recently identified HLA-C-restricted and well-studied HLA-B-restricted CMV epitopes were used. Broader study findings: Ex vivo, HLA-C-restricted CMV-specific TCR beta clonotypes prevailed over the rest of the response.

Germline CDR1 reads SEHNR; CDR2 reads FQNEAQ (reference sequence). CDR3 length equals 14 residues. The trim removed 6 bases at V and 2 bases at J, leaving 5 bases unmatched. Via MiXCR, TCRdb re-called the reads, giving one row per CDR3 protein. Of about 770,000 distinct CDR3 sequences in the sample, 25% to 30% were seen once. The sequence was obtained from a human donor in good health (CMV status not recorded). Some clones in this sample may be carry-over from other donors' samples. The starting material was cultured CD8+ T cells from PBMCs, obtained from culture after CMV antigen stimulation. The chain combines TRBV7-9 with TRBJ2-3; TRBD2 matches at 7 bases. The DNA for the CDR3 is TGTGCCAGCAGTCCTGGACTAGACACAGATACGCAGTATTTT. Protein: CASSPGLDTDTQYF.